This T cell receptor beta chain came from a study of T-cell reconstitution after alpha-beta-depleted transplantation in children. Unique molecular identifiers were incorporated when the TCRbeta library was constructed. TCRdb reprocessed the PCR reads with MiXCR, giving one entry per CDR3 protein. Among approximately 490,000 distinct CDR3 sequences, over 9.5% were seen once, and the ten largest hold around 2%. CDR1 is LGHNA, CDR2 YNFKEQ, per germline. The CDR3 runs 19 residues. Deletions cut 0 bases from V and 3 bases from J, with 21 bases between. The sample holds many counts of this clonotype. This TCR was recovered from a child aged 2 to 15 with inherited bone marrow failure, due to receive a stem cell transplant. This chain connects TRBV4-2 to TRBJ2-1; the D gene is possibly TRBD1 (5 bases). The source material was PBMCs, sampled before TCRalphabeta/CD19-depleted stem cell transplant. The CDR3 region is CASSQDGARTLRFYNEQFF. DNA for the CDR3: TGTGCCAGCAGCCAAGATGGGGCCAGGACGCTAAGGTTCTACAATGAGCAGTTCTTC.